This is a list of T cell receptor beta chains from one sample in a study of Ad26.COV2.S vaccination and SARS-CoV-2 variants. Produced via immunoSEQ multiplex PCR; TCRdb's table is partial and in-frame only. Among some 350,000 clones listed, 92% were seen once. The sequencing used peripheral blood, collected after recovery from COVID-19. These receptors all stem from a human donor who had recovered from COVID-19. The CDR3 runs from the conserved cysteine through the conserved F or W.

v_call	cdr3_aa
TRBV7-2	CASSLVRDRRNTIYF
TRBV7-8	CASSLAVRGRTEAFF
TRBV4-1	CASSHPTKRGSTDTQYF
TRBV15	CATSRDSRERTPHEQYF
TRBV28	CASSIGQAGTEAFF
TRBV18	CASSPLQPPNTEAFF
TRBV6-2/TRBV6-3	CASSDPGQGHFWAFF
TRBV7-2	CASSFTPIGTGTDYGYTF
TRBV6-6	CASRLPGQGATGELFF
TRBV9	CASSVGAERTEAFF
TRBV4-1	CASSHGQGPYQPQHF
TRBV19	CASSFQSNQPQHF
TRBV7-2	CASSLALASDTQYF
TRBV3-1/TRBV3-2	CASSQKWGLGYGYTF
TRBV12-3/TRBV12-4	CASSFGGRTEAFF
TRBV28	CASSEANTEAFF
TRBV5-4	CASRPGLAGGNSGELFF
TRBV7-6	CASSSYRARNTEAFF
TRBV7-2	CASSFGAVGTDTQYF
TRBV3-1/TRBV3-2	CASSQEAPDTQYF
TRBV2	CASSQTGLNYGYTF
TRBV7-9	CASSLGHSEQYF
TRBV18	CASSRGQSSNQPQHF
TRBV9	CASSALRGAYGYTF
TRBV7-9	CASSLLSGGPELWHYEQYF
TRBV7-2	CASSYRTTDTQYF
TRBV9	CASSVVPQNYGYTF
TRBV6-5	CASSFGREYYGYTF
TRBV27	CASSPGVWNTEAFF
TRBV9	CASSVEGRGGTDTQYF
TRBV12-3/TRBV12-4	CASSNRLTGELFF
TRBV2	CASLRLAGGLTYNEQFF
TRBV9	CASSPGQGKNSPLHF
TRBV19	CASSIHPPVGGTDTQYF
TRBV19	CASIPRDSNEQFF
TRBV24-1	CATSDSTVNYGYTF
TRBV2	CAGWTGGPYEQYF
TRBV7-2	CASRPAGLGDTQYF
TRBV2	CASSEKGAEGMNTEAFF
TRBV5-1	CASSTLAGDYNEQFF
TRBV9	CASSPGTGIDNEQFF
TRBV30	CAWSVPGLACGVATEAFF
TRBV5-6	CASSGETQYF
TRBV15	CATSRASRDTEAFF
TRBV6-6	CASAQSRLNTEAFF
TRBV9	CASSVGTGGRLNYGYTF
TRBV12-3/TRBV12-4	CASSLSGSYEQYF